This TCR beta chain is from a study of Graves' ophthalmopathy and Graves' hyperthyroidism. Study results and caveats: Classification of ophthalmopathy versus stable hyperthyroidism by a 13-signature model yielded 85% to 90% sensitivity and 65% to 83% specificity. Most thyroid clonotypes with frequency above 0.001 were detected in blood too.

Between the trimmed V and J ends, which lost 4 bases and 3 bases, there was a span of 10 bases. Germline V gene sequence: CDR1 MNHNS, CDR2 SASEGT. This CDR3 is built from 14 residues. Amplifying from RNA transcripts, the study obtained TCR beta CDR3 regions. RT-PCR with HTBI primers came first, then second-round multiplex PCR. TCRdb fed the multiplex PCR reads into MiXCR, producing one record per CDR3 protein. This sample has 170,000 or so distinct CDR3 sequences, with approximately 38% found just once. Reliance was placed on clinical symptoms, serum thyroxine, TRAb, thyroid ultrasound and orbital computed tomography for diagnosis. In its sample, this clonotype was seen a few times. Its antigen is still unknown.

This chain connects TRBV6-1 to TRBJ1-5; possibly TRBD1 for D (5 bases). This clonotype was sampled from a middle-aged woman with Graves' ophthalmopathy. Material: peripheral blood. CDR3 DNA sequence: TGTGCCAGCAGTGGGACCGGGGCCAATCAGCCCCAGCATTTT. Amino acid sequence: CASSGTGANQPQHF.